Below, one T cell receptor (beta chain) is given with its context. Its binding antigen is unknown. Per-base qualities were not stored, and no clone one base away is much larger. The data originate from a study of cytomegalovirus exposure and HLA in healthy donors (dated by TCRdb to about 2017). About the investigation overall: According to an earlier analysis of 550 to 700 of the donors, 150 million to 200 million T cells yielded roughly 100 million unique TCR beta sequences and approximately 300 Gb of sequence data. An early release covering some 640 HLA-typed donors comprised 250 to 350 gigabases of sequencing data and roughly 85 million unique TCR sequences. Of the 398 genotyped donors, around 81% fell in the genetic ancestry cluster associated with self-reported Caucasian donors. The aim of the study was to test whether cataloging public T cell receptors could identify signatures of past pathogen exposure. The T cell repertoires of around 670 subjects were profiled by immunosequencing and related to cytomegalovirus serostatus. Besides the first cohort of approximately 670 subjects, a separate validation cohort made up of 120 different subjects was used. High-throughput TCR immunosequencing, statistical association of individual TCRs with disease status, and machine learning were combined to predict cytomegalovirus infection status. A later analysis re-analyzed previously published TCR beta repertoires from about 600 donors and added high-resolution HLA genotyping to study TCR occurrence patterns. The later analysis used no new phenotypic data to find candidate immune exposures, relying instead on TCR beta sequences and their occurrence across donors. An earlier analysis of 587 of the donors used high-throughput TCR beta sequencing to judge whether each TCR beta V gene segment behaved as functional or pseudogenic. Donor age, sex, ethnicity and CMV serostatus were collected together with the repertoire data. A later genetic analysis used genome-wide SNP genotypes for about 55% of the 666 donors, treating that subset as a discovery cohort. Every discovery cohort repertoire had been produced on one sequencing platform. Both class I and class II loci were covered by HLA typing, at four-digit resolution. The number of typed donors differed by locus: roughly 629-640 for A, B, C, DRB1 and DQB1; 522 for DQA1; 606 for DPA1; and some 430 for DPB1. Roughly five DR-DQ haplotypes were treated as single units for association and clustering because of strong linkage in the cohort. Among a few hundred genotyped donors of the cohort, an average of around 240,000 unique TCR beta nucleotide sequences were sequenced per donor, roughly a sixth of them non-productive. What the work shows at the level of the full study, not this receptor alone: A later analysis found that TCR association rates varied across HLA loci, with DRB1 alleles showing the most associated TCRs and HLA-C alleles the fewest. A later genetic analysis reported fewer N-insertions in productive TCRs among donors in an Asian-associated ancestry cluster than the roughly 640-donor mean. Immune exposure information for the cohort was limited to CMV serostatus. It was suggested by the authors that the approach could potentially be generalized to other disease states and immunological phenotypes. The presence/absence analyses assumed that sequencing depth was roughly uniform across donors, and that assumption may not be true. When HLA alleles, especially DR and DQ, strongly co-occurred, attributing TCR associations to individual alleles was difficult. According to a later analysis, most CMV-associated TCR beta chains appeared to be HLA-restricted, and the HLA associations seemed to be driven largely by CMV exposure. In a later genetic analysis, a missense DCLRE1C variant was associated with V-gene and J-gene trimming of TCR beta chains, and the association was replicated in an independent cohort. Only TCR beta chains were sequenced in this cohort, and the absence of alpha or paired-chain data limited detectable features. A later analysis associated 17,000 or so TCR beta sequences with specific HLA alleles at a false discovery rate of 0.05. The study gave a list of 150 to 200 TCR beta chains associated with cytomegalovirus. The classifier was reported to diagnose cytomegalovirus status with high specificity and sensitivity in both the original cohort and the validation cohort. Because HLA typing was missing for some donors at each locus, association tests included only the typed subset. Because counts were too low, seventeen rarely observed V segments, including chromosome 9 orphons, were excluded from the earlier analysis of about 500 of the donors. According to a later analysis, parvovirus B19, influenza, CMV and Epstein-Barr virus appeared linked to several top co-occurrence clusters. In an earlier analysis of some 500 of the donors, most TCR beta V segments appeared in productive rearrangements about 90% or about 30% of the time, broadly matching IMGT annotations. Most TCR sequences were seen in very few donors, while some public TCRs were found in many individuals. In vitro tests confirmed that three of the cytomegalovirus-associated TCR beta chains recognize cytomegalovirus antigens. In a later analysis, HLA-associated TCR beta chains showed more clonal expansion and lower generation probabilities than non-associated chains that were equally common. A further reported finding was that TCR beta sequences accurately predicted the HLA-A and HLA-B alleles for most subjects in the first cohort. Correlated functional status among segregating V segments might be attributable to linkage disequilibrium, but an unknown experimental factor could not be ruled out. A cluster of highly shared sequence variants was judged likely to represent a technical artifact of the sequencing pipeline.

Library prep was done by the immunoSEQ multiplex PCR assay. The multiplex PCR relied on a mix of 60 forward primers for TCR Vbeta segments and 13 reverse primers for TCR Jbeta segments. A multiplex PCR assay on genomic DNA amplified the CDR3 region of rearranged TCR beta genes. The Illumina HiSeq System was used to sequence the amplified TCR beta libraries as 87-base-pair reads. The original pipeline was this. A later analysis tallied tens of millions of unique TCR beta chains across the 640 or so repertoires, and about 12 million of those chains were shared by two or more donors. Raw reads were error-corrected and collapsed into unique sequences with a nearest-neighbor algorithm that merged closely related sequences to remove PCR and sequencing errors. Alignment of CDR3 sequences to IMGT reference sequences was used to assign V, D and J gene segments. For a sequence to be retained, at least a six-nucleotide match to both a V gene segment and a J gene segment was required. Rearrangements were classified as productive when the CDR3 lacked stop codons and remained in frame with V and J, and all other rearrangements were classified as non-productive. CDR3 was defined by IMGT convention, running from the second conserved V-encoded cysteine to the conserved J-encoded phenylalanine. In an earlier analysis of 587 of the donors, sequences lacking an unambiguous match to a single V gene segment were excluded. An earlier analysis of approximately 590 of the donors classified V segments as functional when productive rearrangements were above 56.7% and as segregating when the standard deviation between donors was above 5%. A statistical classification framework was built for diagnosing cytomegalovirus status from the catalog of TCR beta chain sequences. A later analysis assigned V and J genes by comparing TCR nucleotide sequences with IMGT/GENE-DB human TR gene sequences. A later analysis assigned CDR3 sequences and most-parsimonious VDJ recombination scenarios with the TCRdist pipeline. A later analysis defined each TCR beta chain by its CDR3 amino acid sequence plus V-gene family, and excluded reads lacking a unique V-gene family. To address suspected cross-contamination and a sequencing artifact, a later analysis removed around 590 highly shared, low-generation-probability nucleotide sequences. For each public chain, a later analysis derived a clonal expansion index from normalized ranks of inferred template counts within each repertoire. In a later analysis, generation probabilities were computed using a VDJ recombination model fitted to out-of-frame rearrangements, and the results were checked against IGoR. In a later analysis, hypergeometric tests were used to score TCR-TCR, TCR-HLA and TCR-CMV co-occurrence, with a repertoire-size bias correction applied to TCR pairs. In a later analysis, false discovery rates were estimated by permuting HLA or CMV assignments 20 times. In a later analysis, co-occurring TCRs were grouped with DBSCAN, and TCRdist sequence similarity was added when clustering was performed within HLA-allele-positive subsets. Repertoires with fewer than 30,000 or more than 120,000 public chains, plus five repertoires with anomalous nucleotide sharing, were excluded from co-occurrence clustering. TCRdb mirrors the immuneACCESS table, restricted to in-frame sequences. Some clones are absent from its copies; in checked studies, under half trace to an unresolved V gene, and the reason for the others is unknown. D and trimming come from the DNA, and the V and J calls and clone size come from that table. This sample comprises 220,000 or so clones, roughly 70% of them detected only once. The ten largest account for 1.8% of the sample.

The cohort comprised 670 or so healthy bone marrow donors. All cohort members were sampled while nominally healthy, although unrecorded immune exposures were likely present. The donor tested CMV seronegative, placing the donor among the 352 seronegative members of the cohort. A peripheral blood sample was provided by each donor, and peripheral blood mononuclear cells were used for TCR beta sequencing. The Qiagen DNeasy Blood Extraction Kit was used to extract genomic DNA from the blood cell samples. The sample taken for sequencing was PBMCs. The TCR originated in a woman in her twenties or thirties in good health and CMV-seronegative.

In nucleotide form, the sequence is TGCGCCAGCAGCTTGGCCGGCGGGAGCTATGGCTACACCTTC. Translation gives CASSLAGGSYGYTF. The chain links TRBV5-1 with TRBJ1-2; the D segment cannot be called with confidence. V gives up 0 bases and J gives up 4 bases, and the segment between their germline ends measures 10 bases. Per the germline V gene, SGHRS is the CDR1 and YFSETQ is the CDR2. From the cysteine through the phenylalanine, the CDR3 covers 14 amino acids. Only the CDR3 portion is preserved as DNA: 42 bases, with reading frame beginning at the first base.